These 20 T cell receptor beta chains originate from one sample sequenced in a study of response to subunit inactivated influenza vaccine. TCRdb itself ran the RT-PCR reads through MiXCR, one entry per CDR3 protein. The table includes some 640,000 distinct CDR3 sequences, approximately 15% detected once. Sequencing was performed on PBMCs from blood, taken around 14 days before vaccination. Every receptor here comes from a man aged 45-65 years who received an inactivated influenza vaccine.

The chain has TRBV27 and TRBJ2-4; D unresolved. Germline loops: CDR1 MNHEY, CDR2 SMNVEV (reference sequence). The CDR3 covers 15 residues. Trimming left V 7 bases short and J 1 base short, with 14 bases between. The CDR3: CASNSHYKAKNIQYF. The CDR3 DNA reads TGTGCCAGCAACTCTCACTATAAGGCCAAAAACATTCAGTACTTC.

The chain links TRBV29-1 to TRBJ2-1; no definite D call. The CDR3 contains 15 residues. From germline, CDR1 is SQVTM and CDR2 ANQGSEA. V lost 2 bases to trimming and J lost 5 bases, with 16 bases between them. The CDR3 nucleotides read TGCAGCGTTGAACCCCTTCGGCCCAGGAACAATGAGCAGTTCTTC. The encoded protein is CSVEPLRPRNNEQFF.

The chain combines TRBV20-1 with TRBJ2-7; TRBD1 matches at 10 bases. CDR1 and CDR2 from the germline V gene are DFQATT and SNEGSKA (reference sequence). CDR3 length: 15 residues. The CDR3 coding sequence is TGCTCTGGGGGAGCCCCCGGGACAGGGGTGTACGAGCAGTACTTC. It is translated as CSGGAPGTGVYEQYF.

The chain combines TRBV7-6 with TRBJ1-1, with 10 bases lining up with TRBD1. Germline values: CDR1 SGHVS, CDR2 FNYEAQ. The trim removed 3 bases at V and 6 bases at J, leaving 7 bases unmatched. The CDR3 consists of 15 residues. CDR3 sequence reads: CASSFGTGVGAEAFF. CDR3 coding DNA: TGTGCCAGCAGCTTCGGGACAGGGGTGGGAGCTGAAGCTTTCTTT. The variable domain in full, with the rest retrieved from reference TRBV7-6 and TRBJ1-1, is GAGVSQSPRYKVTKRGQDVALRCDPISGHVSLYWYRQALGQGPEFLTYFNYEAQQDKSGLPNDRFSAERPEGSISTLTIQRTEQRDSAMYRCASSFGTGVGAEAFFGQGTRLTVV.

This chain connects TRBV20-1 to TRBJ2-1; D not certain. V dropped 5 bases and J dropped 4 bases, with 3 bases sitting between them. CDR3 size: 10 residues. The V gene's germline CDR1 is DFQATT and CDR2 SNEGSKA (reference sequence). The CDR3 region has the DNA TGCAGTGCTGATTACAATGAGCAGTTCTTC. As protein: CSADYNEQFF.

This chain joins TRBV20-1 and TRBJ1-5; D remains unclear. CDR3 size: 13 residues. CDR1 and CDR2 (germline): DFQATT, SNEGSKA (reference sequence). V lost 4 bases to trimming and J lost 3 bases, with 10 bases between them. The CDR3 bases are TGCAGTGCTAACCGGGAAAACAATCAGCCCCAGCATTTT. Translation: CSANRENNQPQHF.

This clonotype has just a few counts. J is TRBJ2-1 and V is TRBV10-2; 10 bases agree with TRBD1. The germline V gene encodes CDR1 WSHSY and CDR2 SAAADI. With 11 bases clipped from V and 2 bases from J, the junction kept 6 bases outside the gene matches. CDR3 length: 14 amino acids. Written as DNA, the CDR3 is TGCGCCGCAGGGGGGACAGGGGCCTACAATGAGCAGTTCTTC. Protein product: CAAGGTGAYNEQFF.

The sample holds a few counts of this clonotype. This chain links TRBV20-1 with TRBJ1-5, with a possible D match to TRBD1 (5 bases). V was cut by 6 bases and J by 4 bases, with 13 bases left in between. Germline V gives CDR1 DFQATT, CDR2 SNEGSKA (reference sequence). This CDR3 comprises 13 residues. In DNA, the CDR3 is TGCAGTGCCGGGGCGACTCTTAATCAGCCCCAGCATTTT. Its protein is CSAGATLNQPQHF.

This rearrangement joins TRBV30 to TRBJ1-5; D gene ambiguous. This CDR3 contains 13 residues. V lost 7 bases to trimming and J lost 4 bases, with 14 bases between them. Germline assignment: CDR1 GTSNPN and CDR2 SVGIG (reference sequence). CDR3 bases: TGTGCCTACAGAGCGGGGTGGAATCAGCCCCAGCATTTT. Translating it yields CAYRAGWNQPQHF.

The table lists this clonotype with a few counts. V and J are TRBV12-3 or TRBV12-4 and TRBJ2-5, with 9 bases lining up with TRBD1. V trimming: 4 bases; J trimming: 0 bases; junction bases outside the gene matches: 6. This CDR3 region has 16 residues. The CDR3 is CASSSGQGSNQETQYF. The CDR3 region has the DNA TGTGCCAGCAGTTCCGGACAGGGGTCGAACCAAGAGACCCAGTACTTC.

V and J are TRBV24-1 and TRBJ2-1, with 10 nucleotides matching TRBD2. The CDR3 loop spans 17 amino acids. Trimming at V came to 3 bases and at J to 1 base, leaving 5 bases not matched to a gene. Germline lookup yields CDR1 KGHDR and CDR2 SFDVKD. The CDR3 nucleotides read TGTGCCACCAGTGATCCTTCTAGCGGGAGTTCCTACAATGAGCAGTTCTTC. Translating gives CATSDPSSGSSYNEQFF.

This clonotype appeared a few times. This sequence joins TRBV20-1 and TRBJ2-1; a weak D match, TRBD1 (7 bases). V lost 3 bases, J lost 5 bases, and 14 bases lay in between. The germline V gene has CDR1 DFQATT and CDR2 SNEGSKA (reference sequence). The CDR3 runs to 14 residues. The CDR3 spells CSARGGTGDNEQFF. Written as DNA, the CDR3 is TGCAGTGCTAGGGGAGGAACAGGGGACAATGAGCAGTTCTTC.

The chain couples TRBV7-8 to TRBJ2-7, with D possibly being TRBD2 (5 bases). Per the germline V gene, CDR1 is SGHVS and CDR2 is FQNEAQ. CDR3 length: 14 amino acids. The ends were cut back, 3 bases at V and 6 bases at J, with 15 bases in the middle. The CDR3: CASSFGLGRGEQYF. The DNA for the CDR3 is TGTGCCAGCAGCTTTGGCCTAGGTCGGGGCGAGCAGTACTTC.

V and J are TRBV18 and TRBJ2-2; 12 nucleotides line up with TRBD2. The CDR3 is 16 residues long. Looked up from germline, CDR1 is KGHSH and CDR2 is LQKENI. After removal of 6 bases from V and 7 bases from J, the junction contained 9 bases not matched to a gene. CDR3 protein: CASSPLTSGRSGELFF. The CDR3 region has the DNA TGTGCCAGCTCGCCCCTGACTAGCGGGAGAAGCGGGGAGCTGTTTTTT. Full variable domain (missing parts from reference TRBV18 and TRBJ2-2): NAGVMQNPRHLVRRRGQEARLRCSPMKGHSHVYWYRQLPEEGLKFMVYLQKENIIDESGMPKERFSAEFPKEGPSILRIQQVVRGDSAAYFCASSPLTSGRSGELFFGEGSRLTVL.

This clonotype showed up many times. The rearrangement links TRBV3-1 to TRBJ2-1, with TRBD2 matching 8 bases. Germline V gene lookup returns CDR1 LGHDT and CDR2 YNNKEL (reference sequence). After removal of 4 bases from V and 7 bases from J, the junction contained 9 bases not matched to a gene. The CDR3 spans 15 residues. CDR3 residues: CASSPFTSGANEQFF. In DNA, the CDR3 is TGTGCCAGCAGCCCCTTCACTAGCGGTGCGAATGAGCAGTTCTTC.

The rearrangement links TRBV3-1 to TRBJ2-3; 12 nucleotides match TRBD2. Germline V gene data show CDR1 as LGHDT and CDR2 as YNNKEL (reference sequence). This CDR3 contains 18 residues. V shed 6 bases, J shed 5 bases, and the junction held 15 bases outside the gene matches. CDR3 sequence (DNA): TGTGCCAGCAGTTTTGATGGGTCTAGCGGGGGGGCAGGAGATACGCAGTATTTT. It translates to CASSFDGSSGGAGDTQYF.

This clonotype was seen more than once but under ten times. The rearrangement joins TRBV4-3 to TRBJ2-1; 10 nucleotides agree with TRBD2. V lost 0 bases and J lost 4; bases outside the gene matches: 6. CDR1 is LGHNA and CDR2 is YSLEER in the germline V gene. CDR3 size: 17 residues. As DNA, the CDR3 is TGCGCCAGCAGCCAAGATCGGGGTAGCGGGGGGTACAATGAGCAGTTCTTC. Encoded protein: CASSQDRGSGGYNEQFF.

This clonotype showed up just a few times. The chain joins TRBV6-5 to TRBJ2-5; 13 positions agree with TRBD2. Germline lookup yields CDR1 MNHEY and CDR2 SVGAGI. With V trimmed by 2 bases and J by 3 bases, 6 bases remained unmatched. The CDR3 is 17 amino acids. The CDR3 region has the DNA TGTGCCAGCAGTTACACCCGAGGACTAGCGGGAGAAGAGACCCAGTACTTC. This gives the protein CASSYTRGLAGEETQYF.

This clonotype was seen a single time. The chain has TRBV20-1 and TRBJ2-3; 8 bases align to TRBD1. J gave up 3 bases and V 0 bases, and 11 bases lay outside the gene matches. Germline V CDR1 and CDR2: DFQATT, SNEGSKA (reference sequence). The CDR3 runs 17 residues. The CDR3 nucleotides read TGCAGTGCTAGAGAGCCCGGGGCAGGGGGCCCGACAGATACGCAGTATTTT. Residues: CSAREPGAGGPTDTQYF.

The chain recombines TRBV7-9 with TRBJ1-2; D unclear. Between the trimmed V and J ends, which lost 6 bases and 4 bases, there was a span of 21 bases. Per germline, CDR1 SEHNR and CDR2 FQNEAQ (reference sequence). The length of the CDR3 is 16 residues. The CDR3, as DNA: TGTGCCAGCAGTCTCTACTTGTCCGCCGGCCCCTATGGCTACACCTTC. Encoded protein: CASSLYLSAGPYGYTF. Filled out from reference TRBV7-9 and TRBJ1-2, the complete variable domain reads DTGVSQNPRHKITKRGQNVTFRCDPISEHNRLYWYRQTLGQGPEFLTYFQNEAQLEKSRLLSDRFSAERPKGSFSTLEIQRTEQGDSAMYLCASSLYLSAGPYGYTFGSGTRLTVV.